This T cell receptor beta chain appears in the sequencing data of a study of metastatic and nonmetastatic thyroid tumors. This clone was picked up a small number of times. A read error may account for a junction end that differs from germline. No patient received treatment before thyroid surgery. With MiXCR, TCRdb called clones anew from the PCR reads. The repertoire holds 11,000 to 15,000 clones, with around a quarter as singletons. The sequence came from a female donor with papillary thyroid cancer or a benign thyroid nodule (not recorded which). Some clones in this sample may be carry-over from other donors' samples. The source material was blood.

The CDR3 is CASSICGGETQYF. The CDR3 bases are TGTGCCAGCAGTATCTGCGGGGGTGAGACACAGTACTTC. This chain joins TRBV6-4 and TRBJ2-5; TRBD2 aligns across 7 bases. CDR1 is MRHNA, CDR2 SNTAGT, per germline. The CDR3 has 13 residues.